Listed here are 4 T cell receptor beta chains from one sample, sequenced in a study of human T cells and chemical hapten exposure. TCRdb passed the RACE reads through MiXCR, listing each CDR3 protein once. The repertoire holds 350,000 or so distinct CDR3 sequences, about 7% seen once, with roughly 7.9% in the top ten. Stated time point: patch test 1, 2 weeks after DPC sensitization. Treatment indicated: therapeutic diphenylcyclopropenone sensitization with weekly scalp DPC. Sequencing used whole blood, obtained in connection with sensitization to the hapten diphenylcyclopropenone (DPC). All receptors derive from a woman aged 18-30 years with alopecia areata. Some clones in this sample may be carry-over from other donors' samples.

This clonotype was recorded many times. CDR3 sequence (DNA): TGTGCCAGCAGCTTTGCTGCGGGGACGGAGACCCAGTACTTC. It translates to CASSFAAGTETQYF. The chain employs TRBV5-5 and TRBJ2-5; the D gene is possibly TRBD2 (6 bases). The CDR3 totals 14 residues. The germline CDR1 and CDR2 sequences are SGHKS and YYEKEE (reference sequence). V lost 2 bases, J lost 5 bases, and 13 bases lay in between. The variable domain in full, completed from reference TRBV5-5 and TRBJ2-5, reads DAGVTQSPTHLIKTRGQQVTLRCSPISGHKSVSWYQQVLGQGPQFIFQYYEKEERGRGNFPDRFSARQFPNYSSELNVNALLLGDSALYLCASSFAAGTETQYFGPGTRLLVL.

The V call is TRBV12-3 or TRBV12-4, the J call TRBJ1-4; 9 nucleotides match TRBD1. The V and J ends lost 5 bases and 3 bases, in that order; junction bases with no gene match: 7. The CDR3 extends over 16 amino acids. CDR3 nucleotides: TGTGCCAGCAGTGGGGGACAGGGTCGGTCTAATGAAAAACTGTTTTTT. Its translation: CASSGGQGRSNEKLFF.

The chain joins TRBV27 to TRBJ2-3; TRBD2 matches 9 bases. Germline-derived CDR1 and CDR2 are MNHEY and SMNVEV (reference sequence). Trimming removed 3 bases from V and 2 bases from J; junction bases left unmatched: 3. This CDR3 spans 15 amino acids. CDR3 residues: CASSFSGGTTDTQYF. CDR3 sequence (DNA): TGTGCCAGCAGTTTTAGCGGGGGCACCACAGATACGCAGTATTTT.

This chain's CDR3 is CASSLPRDIHEQYF. CDR3 bases: TGTGCCAGCAGTTTGCCTAGGGACATCCACGAGCAGTACTTC. J is TRBJ2-7 and V is TRBV6-2 or TRBV6-3, with D perhaps TRBD1 (6 bases). Germline loops: CDR1 MNHEY, CDR2 SVGEGT. This CDR3 is built from 14 residues. Trimming stripped 4 bases from V and 5 bases from J, with 15 bases between.